Below, 19 T cell receptor beta chains from the same sample are listed, as sequenced in a study of cytotoxic CD8 clonotypes in ibrutinib-treated CLL. This table comes from immunoSEQ multiplex PCR, and its TCRdb copy is limited to in-frame clones, with some not included. The sample contains tens of thousands of clones, 90% of which appear only once. The sample here was PBMCs, taken after 12 months of ibrutinib treatment. The receptors were sampled from a human donor with chronic lymphocytic leukemia.

By proportion, this clone is medium-sized. This chain joins TRBV6-1 and TRBJ1-2, with no clear D. This CDR3 region has 16 residues. CDR1 is MNHNS and CDR2 is SASEGT in the germline V gene. Trimming cost V 2 bases and J 7 bases, with 20 bases left between them. The DNA of the CDR3 is TGTGCCAGCAGTGAATCCCCCGAATTAGATGCGGTTGGCTACACCTTC. This gives the protein CASSESPELDAVGYTF.

Here the CDR3 DNA reads TGTGCCAGCAGCGGGGTGGGGTGGGGACAAGAGACCCAGTACTTC. Translation gives CASSGVGWGQETQYF. The chain has TRBV7-9 and TRBJ2-5, with D unclear. CDR1 is SEHNR, CDR2 FQNEAQ, per germline (reference sequence). Deletions cut 5 bases from V and 2 bases from J, with 15 bases between. The CDR3 has 15 amino acids.

The chain employs TRBV18 and TRBJ2-7; 11 positions agree with TRBD2. Germline V gene lookup returns CDR1 KGHSH and CDR2 LQKENI. The CDR3 loop spans 15 amino acids. The junction had 5 bases not matched to a gene; V was cut back by 4 bases and J by 3 bases. CDR3 in DNA: TGTGCCAGCTCACGGACTAGCGGGCCTGACTACGAGCAGTACTTC. It translates to CASSRTSGPDYEQYF. Looking up the rest from reference TRBV18 and TRBJ2-7 gives the full variable domain: NAGVMQNPRHLVRRRGQEARLRCSPMKGHSHVYWYRQLPEEGLKFMVYLQKENIIDESGMPKERFSAEFPKEGPSILRIQQVVRGDSAAYFCASSRTSGPDYEQYFGPGTRLTVT.

The chain couples TRBV27 to TRBJ2-3; perhaps TRBD1 as D (6 bases). V lost 5 bases and J lost 4, with 22 bases in between. The CDR3 covers 17 residues. CDR1 is MNHEY, CDR2 SMNVEV, per germline (reference sequence). This CDR3 reads CASSRDRDTSGADTQYF. In DNA form, the CDR3 reads TGTGCCAGCAGTCGAGACCGGGACACAAGTGGTGCAGATACGCAGTATTTT.

The J gene is TRBJ1-5, the V gene TRBV7-2; D remains ambiguous. This CDR3 is built from 13 residues. V lost 1 base, J lost 5 bases, and 6 bases lay in between. Germline V gene data show CDR1 as SGHTA and CDR2 as FQGNSA. CDR3 loop: CASSLVVDQPQHF. CDR3 DNA: TGTGCCAGCAGCTTAGTGGTGGATCAGCCCCAGCATTTT.

The chain carries TRBV5-6 and TRBJ2-2, with D unclear. Germline CDR1 is SGHDT and CDR2 is YYEEEE. The CDR3 runs to 13 residues. Trimming removed 2 bases from V and 8 bases from J, with 10 bases in between. CDR3: CASSFRAVGELFF. In nucleotides, the CDR3 is TGTGCCAGCAGCTTTAGGGCCGTGGGGGAGCTGTTTTTT.

This clone was detected once. V and J are TRBV4-1 and TRBJ2-7; possibly TRBD2 for D (5 bases). This CDR3 spans 18 amino acids. The V and J ends lost 1 base and 1 base respectively, with 20 bases between them. Germline V gene data show CDR1 as MGHRA and CDR2 as YSYEKL. The CDR3 coding sequence is TGCGCCAGCAGCCAAGGCCTTGGGTTCGGGGAGTCTTCCTACGAGCAGTACTTC. Translating it yields CASSQGLGFGESSYEQYF.

CDR3 region: CASSAAGGYGYTF. CDR3 DNA: TGTGCCAGCAGCGCTGCGGGGGGCTATGGCTACACCTTC. The chain has TRBV9 and TRBJ1-2; D is possibly TRBD1 (5 bases). Germline V gene lookup returns CDR1 SGDLS and CDR2 YYNGEE. Trimming took off 3 bases at V and 4 bases at J, with 10 bases between the two ends. The CDR3 length is 13 residues.

The chain uses TRBV4-1 and TRBJ2-1, with TRBD2 matching 9 bases. Germline CDR1 reads MGHRA; CDR2 reads YSYEKL. The CDR3 has 17 amino acids. V lost 1 base to trimming and J lost 4 bases; unmatched junction nucleotides: 8. As DNA, the CDR3 is TGCGCCAGCAGCCAAGGCGGTAGCGGGAGTAGATACAATGAGCAGTTCTTC. This encodes CASSQGGSGSRYNEQFF.

This sequence joins TRBV29-1 and TRBJ1-2; 7 positions agree with TRBD1. The CDR3 spans 14 residues. Trimming removed 4 bases from V and 4 bases from J; junction bases left unmatched: 9. The germline V gene encodes CDR1 SQVTM and CDR2 ANQGSEA. This chain's CDR3 is CSVAPGTAGYGYTF. CDR3 coding DNA: TGCAGCGTTGCGCCCGGGACAGCGGGCTATGGCTACACCTTC.

The gene calls are TRBV7-9 and TRBJ1-5; D gene ambiguous. V lost 2 bases to trimming and J lost 0 bases, with 5 bases between them. This CDR3 comprises 14 residues. The germline V gene has CDR1 SEHNR and CDR2 FQNEAQ (reference sequence). This chain's CDR3 is CASSLSSSNQPQHF. CDR3 coding DNA: TGTGCCAGCAGCTTATCGAGTAGCAATCAGCCCCAGCATTTT.

The chain employs TRBV19 and TRBJ1-3; D unresolved. The CDR3 loop spans 14 amino acids. V lost 6 bases and J 4 bases, leaving 13 bases between the germline ends. CDR1 is LNHDA and CDR2 is SQIVND in the germline V gene (reference sequence). In DNA form, the CDR3 reads TGTGCCAGTAGGTCGATGGCCTCGGGAAACACCATATATTTT. As protein: CASRSMASGNTIYF. Full variable domain (rest looked up from reference TRBV19 and TRBJ1-3): DGGITQSPKYLFRKEGQNVTLSCEQNLNHDAMYWYRQDPGQGLRLIYYSQIVNDFQKGDIAEGYSVSREKKESFPLTVTSAQKNPTAFYLCASRSMASGNTIYFGEGSWLTVV.

The chain employs TRBV15 and TRBJ2-1; TRBD2 matches 8 bases. The CDR3 has 15 residues. The trim removed 6 bases at V and 0 bases at J, leaving 4 bases unmatched. Germline lookup yields CDR1 LNHNV and CDR2 YYDKDF (reference sequence). The CDR3 loop reads CATSEAGVSYNEQFF. CDR3 DNA: TGTGCCACCAGTGAAGCGGGAGTCTCCTACAATGAGCAGTTCTTC. Complete variable domain (other parts from reference TRBV15 and TRBJ2-1): DAMVIQNPRYQVTQFGKPVTLSCSQTLNHNVMYWYQQKSSQAPKLLFHYYDKDFNNEADTPDNFQSRRPNTSFCFLDIRSPGLGDTAMYLCATSEAGVSYNEQFFGPGTRLTVL.

This chain uses TRBV29-1 with TRBJ2-2; 11 nucleotides match TRBD2. V dropped 7 bases and J dropped 5; count of bases not matched to a gene: 15. This CDR3 has 17 amino acids. Germline loops: CDR1 SQVTM, CDR2 ANQGSEA. In nucleotides, the CDR3 is TGCAGCGCCGGGGATAGGCTAGCGGGAGGAAAAACCGGGGAGCTGTTTTTT. Its translation is CSAGDRLAGGKTGELFF.

This CDR3 is CASRDRTFGTYEQYF. CDR3 coding DNA: TGTGCCAGCAGGGACAGGACATTCGGGACCTACGAGCAGTACTTC. V is TRBV6-5 and J is TRBJ2-7; TRBD1 aligns across 7 bases. The V segment lost 6 bases and the J segment 2 bases; nucleotides outside the gene matches: 10. The CDR3 contains 15 residues. The V gene's germline CDR1 is MNHEY and CDR2 SVGAGI.

This chain uses TRBV5-1 with TRBJ1-1; tentatively, D is TRBD1 (5 bases). The CDR3 loop spans 13 amino acids. The V gene lost 7 bases and the J gene lost 6 bases, with 16 bases spanning the gap. The germline CDR1 and CDR2 sequences are SGHRS and YFSETQ. CDR3 in amino acids: CASGIGGNAEAFF. The CDR3 nucleotides read TGCGCCAGCGGCATCGGGGGTAACGCTGAAGCTTTCTTT.

This rearrangement joins TRBV6-5 to TRBJ1-2; 7 bases fit TRBD1. The CDR3 totals 14 residues. The V gene's germline CDR1 is MNHEY and CDR2 SVGAGI. V was clipped by 7 bases and J by 8 bases; unmatched bases: 13. The CDR3 is CASTDRERGGGYTF. In DNA form, the CDR3 reads TGTGCCAGCACCGACAGGGAGAGGGGCGGCGGCTACACCTTC.

This chain connects TRBV29-1 to TRBJ2-2; possibly TRBD2 for D (6 bases). Germline V gene lookup returns CDR1 SQVTM and CDR2 ANQGSEA. The CDR3 covers 15 residues. V gave up 1 base and J gave up 0 bases, with 9 bases separating them. CDR3 in DNA: TGCAGCGTTGAAGTAGGAGGGGCGAACACCGGGGAGCTGTTTTTT. Translated, it gives CSVEVGGANTGELFF.

The rearrangement joins TRBV30 to TRBJ2-7; 7 bases agree with TRBD2. Trimming at V came to 5 bases and at J to 4 bases, leaving 8 bases not matched to a gene. Looked up from germline, CDR1 is GTSNPN and CDR2 is SVGIG (reference sequence). CDR3 length equals 13 residues. The CDR3 DNA reads TGTGCCTGGGCAGCGGCTAGCGGTTACGAGCAGTACTTC. Translation: CAWAAASGYEQYF. Supplemented by reference TRBV30 and TRBJ2-7, the full variable domain reads SQTIHQWPATLVQPVGSPLSLECTVEGTSNPNLYWYRQAAGRGLQLLFYSVGIGQISSEVPQNLSASRPQDRQFILSSKKLLLSDSGFYLCAWAAASGYEQYFGPGTRLTVT.